This entry is about one TCR beta chain. The repertoire was sequenced with immunoSEQ multiplex PCR; TCRdb's copy has only in-frame clones and lacks some. This sample carries about 150,000 clones, about nine tenths of them seen once, and the ten largest clones take 6% to 7%. Trimming stripped 7 bases from V and 4 bases from J, with 13 bases between. The V gene's germline CDR1 is LNHDA and CDR2 SQIVND (reference sequence). The length of the CDR3 is 13 residues. The data were obtained in a study of blood T cell repertoires in COVID-19. The sequencing sample was made of peripheral blood. This clonotype was obtained from a man at least 80 years old with acute or convalescent COVID-19. This rearrangement joins TRBV19 to TRBJ1-2; D unresolved. In DNA form, the CDR3 reads TGTGCCAGTAATGAGCGGGGAATCTATGGCTACACCTTC. It is translated as CASNERGIYGYTF.